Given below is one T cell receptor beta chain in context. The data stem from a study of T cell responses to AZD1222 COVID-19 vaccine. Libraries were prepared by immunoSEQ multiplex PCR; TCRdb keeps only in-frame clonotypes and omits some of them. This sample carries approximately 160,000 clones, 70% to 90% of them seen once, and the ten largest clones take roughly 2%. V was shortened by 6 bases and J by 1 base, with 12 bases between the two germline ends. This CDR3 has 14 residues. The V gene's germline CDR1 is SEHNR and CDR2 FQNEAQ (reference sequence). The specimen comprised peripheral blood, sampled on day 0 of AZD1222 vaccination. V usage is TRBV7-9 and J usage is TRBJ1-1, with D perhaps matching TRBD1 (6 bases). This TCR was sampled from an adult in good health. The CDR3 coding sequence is TGTGCCAGCAGATACGGGGGGGCGAACACTGAAGCTTTCTTT. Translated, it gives CASRYGGANTEAFF. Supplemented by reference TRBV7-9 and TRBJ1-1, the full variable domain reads DTGVSQNPRHKITKRGQNVTFRCDPISEHNRLYWYRQTLGQGPEFLTYFQNEAQLEKSRLLSDRFSAERPKGSFSTLEIQRTEQGDSAMYLCASRYGGANTEAFFGQGTRLTVV.